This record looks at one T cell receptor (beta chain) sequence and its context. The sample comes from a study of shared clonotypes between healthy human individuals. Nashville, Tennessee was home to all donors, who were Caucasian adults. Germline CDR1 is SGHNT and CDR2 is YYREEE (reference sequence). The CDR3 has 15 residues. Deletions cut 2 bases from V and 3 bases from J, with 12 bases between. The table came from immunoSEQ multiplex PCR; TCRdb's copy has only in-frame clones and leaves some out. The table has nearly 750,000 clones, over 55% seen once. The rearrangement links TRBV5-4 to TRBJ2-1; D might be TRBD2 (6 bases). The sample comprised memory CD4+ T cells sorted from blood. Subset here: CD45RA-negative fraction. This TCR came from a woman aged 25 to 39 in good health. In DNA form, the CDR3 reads TGTGCCAGCAGCTTCTTAAGCGGGTACTACAATGAGCAGTTCTTC. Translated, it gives CASSFLSGYYNEQFF.